Below are 30 T cell receptor beta chains sequenced from a single sample in a study of CD8+ T cells in alopecia areata (dated by TCRdb to 2017 to 2018). This sample's treatment or condition label indicates: oral pan-JAK inhibitor, 5-10 mg twice daily. Receptors were amplified or captured by the immunoSEQ multiplex PCR assay. To provide template for TCR sequencing, every sample had RNA extracted and reverse transcribed into cDNA. TCRdb provides this immuneACCESS table in a form limited to in-frame rearrangements. Some clones are lacking; in checked studies, under half of them reflect an unresolved V gene, and why the rest are absent is not known. In all, the sample holds 150,000 to 200,000 clones, and roughly 58% of those were seen once. 16% of the sample is taken by the ten largest. Sample: CD4+ T cells sorted from blood, taken between weeks 55 and 65, from a patient treated with tofacitinib. The receptors here all came from a human donor with alopecia areata.

The chain's CDR3 is CSVSPGTLNTEAFF. The DNA for the CDR3 is TGCAGCGTCTCTCCCGGGACACTGAACACTGAAGCTTTCTTT. The V and J genes are TRBV29-1 and TRBJ1-1, with D perhaps matching TRBD1 (6 bases). V was shortened by 6 bases and J by 0 bases, with 14 bases between the two germline ends. This CDR3 has 14 amino acids. Germline V gene lookup returns CDR1 SQVTM and CDR2 ANQGSEA.

There are a few counts of this clone. The chain uses TRBV29-1 and TRBJ1-1; possible D gene TRBD1, 6 bases. The CDR3 runs 13 residues. Germline V gives CDR1 SQVTM, CDR2 ANQGSEA. V was clipped by 4 bases and J by 10 bases, with 19 bases between them. The CDR3 here is CSVASRYREGAFF. As DNA, the CDR3 is TGCAGCGTTGCCTCCCGGTACAGGGAGGGAGCTTTCTTT.

This clone was observed once. The chain carries TRBV30 and TRBJ1-2; TRBD1 agrees at 7 bases. V lost 4 bases to trimming and J lost 6 bases; unmatched junction nucleotides: 2. The CDR3 is 11 residues long. CDR1 is GTSNPN and CDR2 is SVGIG in the germline V gene (reference sequence). The CDR3 DNA reads TGTGCCTGGAACAGGGGCGATGGCTACACCTTC. Amino acid sequence: CAWNRGDGYTF.

Here the CDR3 DNA reads TGTGCCAGCAGTCGACAGGCTGACGAAAAACTGTTTTTT. It codes for CASSRQADEKLFF. This rearrangement joins TRBV5-6 to TRBJ1-4, with D perhaps matching TRBD1 (6 bases). The CDR3 extends over 13 amino acids. V was cut by 5 bases and J by 8 bases, with 13 bases left in between. Germline assignment: CDR1 SGHDT and CDR2 YYEEEE.

A few counts support this clone. This sequence joins TRBV11-2 and TRBJ2-7, with D possibly being TRBD1 or TRBD2 (6 bases each). This CDR3 contains 14 residues. Trimming shortened V by 0 bases and J by 4 bases, and 10 bases separated the two germline ends. CDR1 is SGHAT and CDR2 is FQNNGV in the germline V gene. CDR3 sequence reads: CASSLEGGIYEQYF. The CDR3 region has the DNA TGTGCCAGCAGCTTAGAGGGGGGCATTTACGAGCAGTACTTC.

The J gene is TRBJ2-1, the V gene TRBV5-1, with TRBD1 as a possible D gene (6 bases). This CDR3 contains 11 residues. Germline CDR1 reads SGHRS; CDR2 reads YFSETQ. With 7 bases removed from V and 6 bases from J, the gap between germline ends came to 8 bases. The CDR3 region has the DNA TGCGCCAGCGGGACATCCAATGAGCAGTTCTTC. This gives the protein CASGTSNEQFF.

This chain uses TRBV29-1 with TRBJ2-5, with D possibly matching TRBD2 (6 bases). Trimming took off 7 bases at V and 1 base at J, with 13 bases between the two ends. Looked up from germline, CDR1 is SQVTM and CDR2 is ANQGSEA. The CDR3 is made up of 13 amino acids. The CDR3 protein is CSALGTFQETQYF. The CDR3, as DNA: TGCAGCGCATTGGGGACTTTCCAAGAGACCCAGTACTTC.

The chain has TRBV4-2 and TRBJ2-5; either TRBD1 or TRBD2 may supply D (5 bases each). This CDR3 contains 14 residues. The germline V gene has CDR1 LGHNA and CDR2 YNFKEQ. The V and J ends lost 4 bases and 5 bases respectively, with 14 bases between them. In nucleotides, the CDR3 is TGTGCCAGCAGCCCGCTGACTGAGGGGGAGACCCAGTACTTC. Encoded protein: CASSPLTEGETQYF.

This chain uses TRBV6-5 with TRBJ2-1; no clear D. V was cut by 2 bases and J by 9 bases, with 14 bases left in between. This CDR3 comprises 14 residues. Germline V gene data show CDR1 as MNHEY and CDR2 as SVGAGI. This CDR3 is CASSYGPRAIEQFF. The CDR3 coding sequence is TGTGCCAGCAGTTACGGTCCCAGAGCGATTGAGCAGTTCTTC.

This clone was counted only a few times. V usage is TRBV5-1 and J usage is TRBJ2-6, with D possibly being TRBD1 (5 bases). Germline lookup yields CDR1 SGHRS and CDR2 YFSETQ. V was cut by 1 base and J by 3 bases, with 11 bases left in between. The CDR3 totals 16 residues. CDR3 amino acids: CASSLSQGGGANVLTF. The CDR3 coding sequence is TGCGCCAGCAGCTTGTCTCAGGGCGGTGGGGCCAACGTCCTGACTTTC.

V usage is TRBV6-1 and J usage is TRBJ2-2; D may be TRBD2 (6 bases). CDR3 length: 14 residues. Trimming removed 6 bases from V and 4 bases from J, with 12 bases in between. Germline values: CDR1 MNHNS, CDR2 SASEGT. This CDR3 is CASRSRGITGELFF. In nucleotides, the CDR3 is TGTGCCAGCAGGAGCCGGGGGATCACCGGGGAGCTGTTTTTT.

As for this clone: The junction and the germline gene differ at one end; a read error may be behind it. The chain has TRBV7-7 and TRBJ2-3; D perhaps matches TRBD1 (5 bases). CDR3 length: 14 residues. Germline-derived CDR1 and CDR2 are SSHAT and FNYEAQ (reference sequence). CDR3 DNA sequence: TGTGCTAGCAGCACGGGCAGGGCCCCAGATACGCAGTATTTT. Translation: CASSTGRAPDTQYF. The full variable domain, with the rest looked up from reference TRBV7-7 and TRBJ2-3, is GAGVSQSPRYKVTKRGQDVTLRCDPISSHATLYWYQQALGQGPEFLTYFNYEAQPDKSGLPSDRFSAERPEGSISTLTIQRTEQRDSAMYRCASSTGRAPDTQYFGPGTRLTVL.

This rearrangement joins TRBV29-1 to TRBJ2-1; 12 positions match TRBD2. The ends lost 6 bases at V and 9 bases at J; junction bases unmatched: 6. CDR1 is SQVTM, CDR2 ANQGSEA, per germline. The CDR3 extends over 13 amino acids. For the CDR3, the DNA is TGCAGCGTCGCAACTAGCGGGGGGCGTGAGCAGTTCTTC. Translation: CSVATSGGREQFF.

This clone was found once. This chain links TRBV6-1 with TRBJ2-3; no clear D gene. Germline CDR1 and CDR2: MNHNS and SASEGT. CDR3 length equals 11 residues. With 2 bases removed from V and 6 bases from J, the gap between germline ends came to 3 bases. DNA of the CDR3: TGTGCCAGCAGTGAAAGGGATACGCAGTATTTT. Protein: CASSERDTQYF.

Regarding this clone: Other DNA sequences in the same sample also yield this CDR3. The chain has TRBV30 and TRBJ1-1, with D perhaps TRBD1 (6 bases). The germline CDR1 and CDR2 sequences are GTSNPN and SVGIG (reference sequence). The germline V and J ends were trimmed by 3 bases and 0 bases, with 11 bases remaining between them. The CDR3 is 14 amino acids. CDR3 sequence reads: CAWSDNRVNTEAFF. Here the CDR3 DNA reads TGTGCCTGGAGCGACAACAGGGTGAACACTGAAGCTTTCTTT.

This chain connects TRBV5-4 to TRBJ1-2, with a weak D call TRBD1 (6 bases). Germline assignment: CDR1 SGHNT and CDR2 YYREEE (reference sequence). The CDR3 loop spans 13 amino acids. Trimming removed 4 bases from V and 4 bases from J, with 11 bases in between. The CDR3 nucleotides read TGTGCCAGCAGCCGGACAGACCTCTATGGCTACACCTTC. As protein: CASSRTDLYGYTF.

The chain links TRBV6-1 to TRBJ1-6; TRBD1 agrees at 10 bases. Germline assignment: CDR1 MNHNS and CDR2 SASEGT. The J segment lost 8 bases and the V segment lost 4 bases, leaving 8 bases of the junction unmatched. CDR3 length: 16 residues. The CDR3 sequence is CASSGAAGQGYSPLHF. The DNA for the CDR3 is TGTGCCAGCAGTGGAGCAGCGGGACAGGGGTATTCACCCCTCCACTTT.

A remark on this clone: The same CDR3 is also encoded by other DNA sequences in this sample. The chain has TRBV7-9 and TRBJ1-2; D unclear. V lost 6 bases, J lost 4 bases, and 12 bases lay in between. CDR1 and CDR2 from the germline V gene are SEHNR and FQNEAQ (reference sequence). CDR3 length equals 13 residues. CDR3 in DNA: TGTGCCAGCAGTCCCGAGGTAGCCTATGGCTACACCTTC. Translating gives CASSPEVAYGYTF.

The chain uses TRBV29-1 and TRBJ2-2, with D unresolved. The CDR3 is made up of 13 amino acids. Trimming left V 3 bases short and J 1 base short, with 6 bases between. In germline, CDR1 is SQVTM, CDR2 ANQGSEA. DNA of the CDR3: TGCAGCGTTGAGGCCGGGAACACCGGGGAGCTGTTTTTT. Amino acid sequence: CSVEAGNTGELFF.

The chain employs TRBV25-1 and TRBJ1-2; D uncertain. Germline lookup yields CDR1 MGHDK and CDR2 SYGVNS. V lost 4 bases, J lost 6 bases, and 12 bases lay in between. CDR3 length equals 13 residues. The DNA for the CDR3 is TGTGCCAGCAGTGTTGTAGGGCATGATGGCTACACCTTC. This gives the protein CASSVVGHDGYTF.

The chain links TRBV10-3 to TRBJ1-5; no definite D call. Germline V gives CDR1 ENHRY, CDR2 SYGVKD. The CDR3 has 14 amino acids. Between the trimmed V and J ends, which lost 6 bases and 4 bases, there was a span of 13 bases. The CDR3 DNA reads as TGTGCCATCAGATCCGACGGGTGGAATCAGCCCCAGCATTTT. Its protein is CAIRSDGWNQPQHF.

J is TRBJ1-1 and V is TRBV25-1; 9 bases are shared with TRBD1. The germline V gene has CDR1 MGHDK and CDR2 SYGVNS. The V and J ends lost 2 bases and 4 bases, in that order; junction bases with no gene match: 8. The CDR3 length is 16 residues. In DNA, the CDR3 is TGTGCCAGCAGTGAACCCACAGGGGGCCTCGGCACTGAAGCTTTCTTT. Translation: CASSEPTGGLGTEAFF.

This chain uses TRBV29-1 with TRBJ2-3; D is unresolved. CDR1 is SQVTM and CDR2 is ANQGSEA in the germline V gene. This CDR3 is built from 13 residues. V was cut by 4 bases and J by 2 bases, with 10 bases left in between. The CDR3 DNA is TGCAGCGTTGCTAGGGCCTACACAGATACGCAGTATTTT. This codes for CSVARAYTDTQYF.

The chain uses TRBV29-1 and TRBJ2-7; 8 bases are shared with TRBD1. This CDR3 contains 15 residues. Trimming cost V 1 base and J 4 bases; bases outside gene matches: 9. Per germline, CDR1 SQVTM and CDR2 ANQGSEA. The CDR3 nucleotides are TGCAGCGTTGAAGTCGGACAGGGTGGGTTTTACGAGCAGTACTTC. As protein: CSVEVGQGGFYEQYF.

This chain connects TRBV9 to TRBJ1-2, with 11 bases matching TRBD1. The CDR3 extends over 15 amino acids. The trim removed 3 bases at V and 4 bases at J, leaving 5 bases unmatched. The germline CDR1 and CDR2 sequences are SGDLS and YYNGEE. The CDR3 spells CASSAGQGAVYGYTF. The CDR3, as DNA: TGTGCCAGCAGCGCAGGACAGGGGGCAGTCTATGGCTACACCTTC.

This chain joins TRBV30 and TRBJ1-2; D unclear. The CDR3 has 11 residues. Germline lookup yields CDR1 GTSNPN and CDR2 SVGIG (reference sequence). Deletions cut 2 bases from V and 7 bases from J, with 8 bases between. In DNA form, the CDR3 reads TGTGCCTGGAGTCAGAGAGGTGGCTACACCTTC. Translating gives CAWSQRGGYTF. The variable domain in full, completed from reference TRBV30 and TRBJ1-2, reads SQTIHQWPATLVQPVGSPLSLECTVEGTSNPNLYWYRQAAGRGLQLLFYSVGIGQISSEVPQNLSASRPQDRQFILSSKKLLLSDSGFYLCAWSQRGGYTFGSGTRLTVV.

This clone was detected only a few times. V gene TRBV10-3 combines with J gene TRBJ2-7; the match to TRBD2 covers 14 bases. Germline lookup yields CDR1 ENHRY and CDR2 SYGVKD. V dropped 0 bases and J dropped 3; count of bases not matched to a gene: 1. This CDR3 has 16 residues. The CDR3 sequence: CAISESGTSGGYEQYF. Written as DNA, the CDR3 is TGTGCCATCAGTGAGTCCGGGACTAGCGGGGGCTACGAGCAGTACTTC.

This chain connects TRBV10-3 to TRBJ2-5; TRBD1 matches at 10 bases. With V trimmed by 10 bases and J by 5 bases, 10 bases remained unmatched. The CDR3 has 14 amino acids. The germline V gene has CDR1 ENHRY and CDR2 SYGVKD. CDR3 region: CATRGDRGGETQYF. In DNA, the CDR3 is TGTGCCACCCGCGGGGACAGGGGTGGGGAGACCCAGTACTTC.

The chain couples TRBV30 to TRBJ1-6, with unresolved D. V gave up 2 bases and J gave up 8 bases, with 19 bases separating them. CDR3 length: 16 residues. Germline assignment: CDR1 GTSNPN and CDR2 SVGIG (reference sequence). CDR3 sequence reads: CAWSRGLGSSDSPLHF. In DNA form, the CDR3 reads TGTGCCTGGAGTCGGGGTCTGGGTTCATCGGATTCACCCCTCCACTTT.

This chain connects TRBV5-6 to TRBJ1-5; TRBD1 matches 7 bases. Germline V lookup: CDR1 SGHDT, CDR2 YYEEEE. The CDR3 consists of 14 residues. J gave up 5 bases and V 3 bases, and 5 bases lay outside the gene matches. Here the CDR3 reads CASSSQGNDQPQHF. The DNA for the CDR3 is TGTGCCAGCAGCTCACAGGGGAATGATCAGCCCCAGCATTTT.